This T cell receptor (beta chain) was sequenced in a study of cytomegalovirus exposure and HLA in healthy donors. About the study: Roughly 85 million unique TCRs from HLA-typed donors made up an early data release.

This clone has a single count. Its target is not known. The PCR employed 60 Vbeta primers together with 13 Jbeta primers. Authors' data handling: Counted up in a later analysis, unique TCR beta chains came to about 80 million, with around 10 million shared. Clones were sequenced by immunoSEQ multiplex PCR, and TCRdb holds only the in-frame ones, with some missing. V and J calls and clone size are those listed in that table; D and trimming were worked out from the DNA. The table lists some 110,000 clones, less than 70% of them singletons. General study points: Specificity for CMV antigens was confirmed in vitro for a few of the CMV-associated chains. It emerged from a later analysis that several of the most significant clusters appeared to be linked to common viral pathogens.

Source material: PBMCs. This sequence originates from a woman between 25 and 40 years old in good health and CMV-seronegative.

The CDR3 loop is CASSLAAGGPNEQFF. DNA for the CDR3: TGCGCCAGCAGCTTGGCGGCGGGAGGGCCCAATGAGCAGTTCTTC. The chain joins TRBV5-1 to TRBJ2-1; TRBD2 agrees at 9 bases. Germline CDR1 and CDR2: SGHRS and YFSETQ. There are 15 residues in the CDR3. J lost 6 bases, V lost 0 bases, and 4 bases had no gene match.